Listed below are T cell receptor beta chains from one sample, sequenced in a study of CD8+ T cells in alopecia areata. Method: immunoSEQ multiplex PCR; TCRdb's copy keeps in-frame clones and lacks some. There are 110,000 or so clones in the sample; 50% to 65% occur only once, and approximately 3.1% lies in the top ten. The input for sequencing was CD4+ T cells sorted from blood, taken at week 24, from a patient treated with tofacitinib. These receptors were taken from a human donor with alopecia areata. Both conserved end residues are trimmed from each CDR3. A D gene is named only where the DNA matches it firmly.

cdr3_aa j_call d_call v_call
ASSGQVRADSPLH TRBJ1-6 TRBD1 TRBV7-2
ASSPQPTGSLEGAF TRBJ1-1 TRBD1 TRBV18
ASSLDIGREQQY TRBJ2-7 TRBD2 TRBV11-2
AISDLAEFYEQY TRBJ2-7 TRBD2 TRBV10-3
ASARRGYHEQY TRBJ2-7 - TRBV11-2
ASSLIPGEYEQY TRBJ2-7 - TRBV5-1
ASSIGHLGTYNEQF TRBJ2-1 - TRBV2
SVGGQWGYT TRBJ1-2 - TRBV29-1
ASRNFGGLTQY TRBJ2-3 - TRBV27
ASSLVATTGSYNEQF TRBJ2-1 - TRBV7-9
ASSLELGGSGEKLF TRBJ1-4 - TRBV7-9
AWRRGTDTGELF TRBJ2-2 - TRBV30
AWSPSERAPLH TRBJ1-6 - TRBV30
ASRSGTAYSPLH TRBJ1-6 TRBD1 TRBV6-5
ASSVEAYSGYT TRBJ1-2 - TRBV9
ASSGRDRVFEQY TRBJ2-7 TRBD1 TRBV27
ASSRTGTSSSGANVLT TRBJ2-6 - TRBV11-1
SDTRKWTNEQY TRBJ2-7 - TRBV29-1
ASRGTGNSPLH TRBJ1-6 TRBD1 TRBV6-5
ASSQDSAQTARETQY TRBJ2-5 - TRBV4-3
ASSFEGRDEKLF TRBJ1-4 - TRBV7-9
SVDTSAGANVLT TRBJ2-6 - TRBV29-1